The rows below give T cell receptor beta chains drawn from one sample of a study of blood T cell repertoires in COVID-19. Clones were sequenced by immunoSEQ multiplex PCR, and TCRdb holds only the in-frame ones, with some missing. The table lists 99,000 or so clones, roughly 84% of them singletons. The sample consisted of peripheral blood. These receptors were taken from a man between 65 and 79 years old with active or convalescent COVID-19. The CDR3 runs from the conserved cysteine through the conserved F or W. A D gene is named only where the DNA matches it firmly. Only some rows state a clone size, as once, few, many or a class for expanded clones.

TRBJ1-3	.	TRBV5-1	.	TGCGCCAGCAGCTTGGGCAGGCCAGCTGGAAACACCATATATTTT	CASSLGRPAGNTIYF
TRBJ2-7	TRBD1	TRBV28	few	TGTGCCAGCAGATACGCCGGGACAGCAAGTCTTGTTGAGCAGTACTTC	CASRYAGTASLVEQYF
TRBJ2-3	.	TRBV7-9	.	TGTGCCAGCAGCTTAGCGCTTTCGCAGAAGACAGATACGCAGTATTTT	CASSLALSQKTDTQYF
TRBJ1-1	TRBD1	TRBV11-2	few	TGTGCCAGCAGCTTAGAATCCGAGACAGGGAGAACTTTCTTT	CASSLESETGRTFF
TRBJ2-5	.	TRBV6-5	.	TGTGCCAGCAGATCAGACAGGTTTATTTGGGAGACCCAGTACTTC	CASRSDRFIWETQYF
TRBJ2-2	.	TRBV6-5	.	TGTGCCAGCAGTTACTATGCGGGGAACACCGGGGAGCTGTTTTTT	CASSYYAGNTGELFF
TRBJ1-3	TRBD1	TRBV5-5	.	TGTGCCAGCAGCCCCAGGCAGGGGGCTACCTCTGGAAACACCATATATTTT	CASSPRQGATSGNTIYF
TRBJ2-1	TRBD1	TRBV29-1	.	TGCAGCGCAGATAAGACAGGGTACAATGAGCAGTTCTTC	CSADKTGYNEQFF
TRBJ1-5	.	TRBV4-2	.	TGTGCCAGCAGCCAAGATTTATCAGGGAGCAATCAGCCCCAGCATTTT	CASSQDLSGSNQPQHF
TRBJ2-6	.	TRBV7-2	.	TGTGCCAGCAGCCACAACTCTGGGGCCAACGTCCTGACTTTC	CASSHNSGANVLTF
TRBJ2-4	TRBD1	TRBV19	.	TGTGCCAGTAGTAGACAGGGGGAGCCCCTAGCCAAAAACATTCAGTACTTC	CASSRQGEPLAKNIQYF
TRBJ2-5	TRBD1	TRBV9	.	TGTGCCAGCAGCCCGTATCCCGGGACAGGGTCGGGGGCAGAGACCCAGTACTTC	CASSPYPGTGSGAETQYF
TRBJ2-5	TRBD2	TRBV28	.	TGTGCCACAAGGAGAGCGGGGGGGCCTCAAGAGACCCAGTACTTC	CATRRAGGPQETQYF
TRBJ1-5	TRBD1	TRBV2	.	TGTGCCAGCAGGACAGGGACGGGTCAGCCCCAGCATTTT	CASRTGTGQPQHF
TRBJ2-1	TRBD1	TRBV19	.	TGTGCCAGTAGACTGGACAGGGACACCTACAATGAGCAGTTCTTC	CASRLDRDTYNEQFF
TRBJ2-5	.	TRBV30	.	TGTGCCTGGGATCGGAACGGGGGGCGAGAGACCCAGTACTTC	CAWDRNGGRETQYF
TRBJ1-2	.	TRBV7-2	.	TGTGCCAGCAGCTTAAGGGGTTCTAACTATGGCTATACCTTC	CASSLRGSNYGYTF
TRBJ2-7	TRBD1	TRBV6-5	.	TGTGCCAGCAGGGGGACAGGCTCCTACGAGCAGTACTTC	CASRGTGSYEQYF
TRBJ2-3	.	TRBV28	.	TGTGCCAGCACTGGGAGTGCTAGCACAGATACGCAGTATTTT	CASTGSASTDTQYF
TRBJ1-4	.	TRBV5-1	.	TGCGCCAGCAGCCGGCAAGGGGCCTCAGCTAATGAAAAACTGTTTTTT	CASSRQGASANEKLFF
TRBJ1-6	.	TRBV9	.	TGTGCCAGCAGCGTAGGGGAGGGATCGTCCCTGTGGCCCTATAATTCACCCCTCCACTTT	CASSVGEGSSLWPYNSPLHF
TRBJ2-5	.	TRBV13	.	TGTGCCAGCAGCTTAGGAAGACAGAACCAAGAGACCCAGTACTTC	CASSLGRQNQETQYF
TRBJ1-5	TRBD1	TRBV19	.	TGTGCCAGTAGTCCCCGGACAGGGTTGGAGCCCCAGCATTTT	CASSPRTGLEPQHF
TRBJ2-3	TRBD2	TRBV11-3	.	TGTGCCAGCAGCGCGGGTTTAGCGGGGGCCCCGTATTTT	CASSAGLAGAPYF
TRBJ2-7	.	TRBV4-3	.	TGCGCCAGCAGCCAAGAAATGGTGGCTTACTACGAGCAGTACTTC	CASSQEMVAYYEQYF
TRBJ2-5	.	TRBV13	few	TGTGCCAGCAGCTTAGCTCAAGAGACCCAGTACTTC	CASSLAQETQYF
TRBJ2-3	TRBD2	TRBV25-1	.	TGTGCCAGCAGTGGCTTTATGGGTAGCGGGGGGGCAGATACGCAGTATTTT	CASSGFMGSGGADTQYF
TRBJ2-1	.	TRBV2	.	TGTGCCAGCAGTGAAGAGGGGCTCTGGGGTAATGAGCAGTTCTTC	CASSEEGLWGNEQFF
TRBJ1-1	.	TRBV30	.	TGTGCCTGGAGTGTATCCGGAGCGAACACTGAAGCTTTCTTT	CAWSVSGANTEAFF
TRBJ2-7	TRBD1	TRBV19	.	TGTGCCAGTAGTATCGCCGGGACAGGGCCATACGAGCAGTACTTC	CASSIAGTGPYEQYF
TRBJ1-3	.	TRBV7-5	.	TGTGCCAGAAGCCCTAGGGGCACAACAGGTACTGGAAACACCATATATTTT	CARSPRGTTGTGNTIYF
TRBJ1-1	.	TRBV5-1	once	TGCGCCAGCAGCTTAGTGACAGAGAACACTGAAGCTTTCTTT	CASSLVTENTEAFF
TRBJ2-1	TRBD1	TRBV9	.	TGTGCCAGCAGCCAATACGGACAGGGGATGATCGAGCAGTTCTTC	CASSQYGQGMIEQFF
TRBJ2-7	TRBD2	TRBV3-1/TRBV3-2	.	TGTGCCAGCAGCCGGACTAGCGGGTTCCCCGAGCAGTACTTC	CASSRTSGFPEQYF
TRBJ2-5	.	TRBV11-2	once	TGTGCCAGCACCTTTTCCGGACGGAGGGAAGAGACCCAGTACTTC	CASTFSGRREETQYF
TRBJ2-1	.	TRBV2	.	TGTGCCAGCAGTGATTTTTGGGGAGTACAGTTCTTC	CASSDFWGVQFF
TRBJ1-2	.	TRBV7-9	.	TGTGCCAGCAGCTCGGAGCAGGGGAAAACTAACTATGGCTACACCTTC	CASSSEQGKTNYGYTF
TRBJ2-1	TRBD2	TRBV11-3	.	TGTGCCAGCAGCTTAGGTCGACTAGCGGGGGAGGAGCAGTTCTTC	CASSLGRLAGEEQFF
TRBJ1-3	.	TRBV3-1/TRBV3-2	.	TGTGCCAGCAGCCAAGATCTGGGGCTTGGAAACACCATATATTTT	CASSQDLGLGNTIYF
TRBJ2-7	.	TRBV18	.	TGTGCCAGCTCACCCGGCCAGGGCGGATCCTACGAGCAGTACTTC	CASSPGQGGSYEQYF
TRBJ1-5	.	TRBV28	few	TGTGCCAGCAAAATTCCGGGACAAAATAGCAATCAGCCCCAGCATTTT	CASKIPGQNSNQPQHF
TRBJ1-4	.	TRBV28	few	TGTGCCAGCAGCCTCGGAGATGAAAAACTGTTTTTT	CASSLGDEKLFF
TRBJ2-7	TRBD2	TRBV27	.	TGTGCCAGCAGTTTACTCGTGACTAGCGTTGCCCACGAGCAGTACTTC	CASSLLVTSVAHEQYF
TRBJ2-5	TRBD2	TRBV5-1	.	TGCGCCAGCAGCACAAAACTAGCGGGAGCTGGAGGGACCCAGTACTTC	CASSTKLAGAGGTQYF
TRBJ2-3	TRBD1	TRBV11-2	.	TGTGCCAGCAGCCAGGGGACAGGGGGGCGCACAGATACGCAGTATTTT	CASSQGTGGRTDTQYF
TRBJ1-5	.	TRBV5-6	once	TGTGCCAGCAGTCTTACAGGAGTTAACCAGCCCCAGCATTTT	CASSLTGVNQPQHF
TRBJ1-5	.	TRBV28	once	TGTGCCAGCGCATCGGGTGGCAATCAGCCCCAGCATTTT	CASASGGNQPQHF
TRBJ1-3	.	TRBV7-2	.	TGTGCCAGCAGCTGGGCGGGTTCTGGAAACACCATATATTTT	CASSWAGSGNTIYF
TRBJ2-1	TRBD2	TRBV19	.	TGTGCCAGTAGTACCAGGTGGGGGAGGGACAATGAGCAGTTCTTC	CASSTRWGRDNEQFF
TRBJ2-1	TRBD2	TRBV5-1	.	TGCGCCAGCAGCACGGCGGGGGGTAACTCCTACAATGAGCAGTTCTTC	CASSTAGGNSYNEQFF
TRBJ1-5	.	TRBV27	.	TGTGCCAGCAGTTTAGTTGGGAGGGCTAGGCAGCCCCAGCATTTT	CASSLVGRARQPQHF
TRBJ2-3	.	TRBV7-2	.	TGTGCCAGCAGCTTAGTTGGCAGCACAGATACGCAGTATTTT	CASSLVGSTDTQYF
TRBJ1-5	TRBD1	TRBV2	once	TGTGCCAGCAGTGGGGACAGGAATAGCAATCAGCCCCAGCATTTT	CASSGDRNSNQPQHF
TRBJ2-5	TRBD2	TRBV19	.	TGTGCCAGTAGTTGGCGCGGGGGGCTTCAAGAGACCCAGTACTTC	CASSWRGGLQETQYF
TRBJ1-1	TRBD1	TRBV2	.	TGTGCCAGCACATTGACAGGGATGAACACTGAAGCTTTCTTT	CASTLTGMNTEAFF
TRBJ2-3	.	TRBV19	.	TGTGCCAGTAGTACGGCCACAGCCGCCTACACGCAGTATTTT	CASSTATAAYTQYF
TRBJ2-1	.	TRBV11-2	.	TGTGCCAGCAGCTTAAGGAGAGGGGGGGCCTACAATGAGCAGTTCTTC	CASSLRRGGAYNEQFF
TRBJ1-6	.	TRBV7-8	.	TGTGCCAGCAGCTTAGTCCAGGGTACCTCACCCCTCCACTTT	CASSLVQGTSPLHF
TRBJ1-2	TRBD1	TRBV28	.	TGTGCCAGCAGGGGGACAGCCGTCTCTTATGGCTACACCTTC	CASRGTAVSYGYTF
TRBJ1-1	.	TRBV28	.	TGTGCCAGCAGTTCCCGAGCGGGACGCGAGAACACTGAAGCTTTCTTT	CASSSRAGRENTEAFF